The T cell receptor (beta chain) described here comes from a study of patients and donors after allogeneic stem cell transplantation. V lost 2 bases and J lost 2, with 9 bases in between. CDR3 length: 14 amino acids. Germline V gene lookup returns CDR1 KGHSH and CDR2 LQKENI. MiXCR was run by TCRdb on the RT-PCR reads, yielding one entry per CDR3 protein. Counted here are 800,000 to 1,000,000 distinct CDR3 sequences, under 20% occurring once; the ten biggest clones make up around 5.5%. This chain links TRBV18 with TRBJ2-5; no definite D call. This TCR derives from a human donor who was either an allogeneic HSCT recipient or a stem cell or donor lymphocyte infusion donor (not recorded which). It is not recorded whose cells these are; they may come from a transplant donor. Sequenced: blood, either unsorted or a sorted T cell fraction (not recorded which). The CDR3 region has the DNA TGTGCCAGCTCACCATTGTCCCTTCAAGAGACCCAGTACTTC. This sequence encodes CASSPLSLQETQYF.